The 20 T cell receptor beta chains below come from one sample, sequenced in a study of OX40 agonist ivuxolimab in advanced cancers. Profiled with immunoSEQ multiplex PCR; TCRdb holds only in-frame clones, not every one. This sample has 72,000 or so clones, with roughly 87% found just once. The material sequenced was CD4+ or CD8+ T cells sorted from blood, taken in a trial of the OX40 agonist ivuxolimab. These receptors were taken from an adult with an advanced solid tumor such as melanoma, head and neck, liver or kidney cancer.

This chain joins TRBV6-5 and TRBJ2-1, with D possibly being TRBD2 (6 bases). The CDR3 runs to 14 residues. The V end was cut by 8 bases, the J end by 0 bases, with 11 bases between. Germline lookup yields CDR1 MNHEY and CDR2 SVGAGI. CDR3 region: CASAKRVSYNEQFF. The CDR3 DNA reads TGTGCCAGCGCCAAGCGGGTCTCCTACAATGAGCAGTTCTTC.

The chain recombines TRBV19 with TRBJ2-4, with a possible D match to TRBD1 (6 bases). Germline V lookup: CDR1 LNHDA, CDR2 SQIVND (reference sequence). The CDR3 spans 16 residues. V dropped 0 bases and J dropped 6 bases, with 15 bases sitting between them. CDR3 sequence: CASSIDNRAWVNIQYF. The CDR3 region has the DNA TGTGCCAGTAGTATAGATAACAGGGCTTGGGTAAACATTCAGTACTTC.

V gene TRBV5-1 combines with J gene TRBJ2-5; the match to TRBD2 covers 7 bases. This CDR3 has 16 residues. Germline V CDR1 and CDR2: SGHRS, YFSETQ. Trimming at V came to 0 bases and at J to 4 bases, leaving 9 bases not matched to a gene. This CDR3 is CASSLGVAGGLETQYF. DNA for the CDR3: TGCGCCAGCAGCTTGGGAGTAGCGGGTGGACTAGAGACCCAGTACTTC.

The chain couples TRBV28 to TRBJ1-2, with TRBD1 matching 8 bases. This CDR3 region has 16 residues. Trimming at V came to 6 bases and at J to 4 bases, leaving 13 bases not matched to a gene. The germline CDR1 and CDR2 sequences are MDHEN and SYDVKM. CDR3: CASSTPGGWLGYGYTF. In DNA, the CDR3 is TGTGCCAGCAGCACACCAGGGGGCTGGTTAGGCTATGGCTACACCTTC.

The V gene is TRBV28, the J gene TRBJ1-1; D gene ambiguous. Trimming pared 3 bases from V and 1 base from J, leaving 12 bases between. The CDR3 is made up of 15 amino acids. Germline-derived CDR1 and CDR2 are MDHEN and SYDVKM. The CDR3 nucleotides are TGTGCCAGCAGTTTTTCCGCAGGCCCGAACACTGAAGCTTTCTTT. It specifies CASSFSAGPNTEAFF.

This chain joins TRBV7-9 and TRBJ2-5, with D perhaps TRBD1 (5 bases). This CDR3 spans 14 amino acids. CDR1 is SEHNR, CDR2 FQNEAQ, per germline (reference sequence). V was trimmed by 2 bases and J by 2 bases, leaving 9 bases between them. The chain's CDR3 is CASSLMSGQETQYF. CDR3 nucleotide sequence: TGTGCCAGCAGCTTAATGTCAGGGCAAGAGACCCAGTACTTC.

The genes are TRBV29-1 and TRBJ1-2; 9 bases align to TRBD1. The germline V gene encodes CDR1 SQVTM and CDR2 ANQGSEA. The CDR3 contains 13 residues. The V gene end was trimmed by 8 bases and the J gene end by 8 bases; junction bases not matched to a gene: 12. In DNA, the CDR3 is TGCAGCTCCGGATGGGACAGGGATGAGGGCTACACCTTC. Amino acids: CSSGWDRDEGYTF.

The V and J genes are TRBV5-1 and TRBJ1-4; D uncertain. Germline CDR1 reads SGHRS; CDR2 reads YFSETQ. The CDR3 is 15 amino acids. The germline V and J ends were trimmed by 0 bases and 5 bases, with 11 bases remaining between them. The CDR3 DNA follows: TGCGCCAGCAGCTTGGCCAAGGAATTAAATGAAAAACTGTTTTTT. It encodes CASSLAKELNEKLFF.

The chain couples TRBV14 to TRBJ2-2; TRBD2 is a possible D gene (5 bases). The V and J ends lost 6 bases and 3 bases respectively, with 14 bases between them. This CDR3 has 15 amino acids. Germline lookup yields CDR1 SGHDN and CDR2 FVKESK. Here the CDR3 DNA reads TGTGCCAGCAGTCCTAGCCAGTACTACACCGGGGAGCTGTTTTTT. It encodes CASSPSQYYTGELFF.

The rearrangement joins TRBV6-1 to TRBJ2-7; possibly TRBD2 for D (6 bases). Germline CDR1 and CDR2: MNHNS and SASEGT. The CDR3 spans 15 residues. V was trimmed by 1 base and J by 3 bases, leaving 13 bases between them. The CDR3 DNA reads as TGTGCCAGCAGTGAAGAGGGGCGGGGATACTACGAGCAGTACTTC. Its translation is CASSEEGRGYYEQYF.

The genes are TRBV6-4 and TRBJ1-1; D possibly corresponds to TRBD1 (6 bases). The ends were cut back, 5 bases at V and 0 bases at J, with 13 bases in the middle. The CDR3 extends over 15 amino acids. Germline-derived CDR1 and CDR2 are MRHNA and SNTAGT. The CDR3 loop reads CASSLRGDLNTEAFF. CDR3 bases: TGTGCCAGCAGTCTCAGGGGAGACTTGAACACTGAAGCTTTCTTT.

Note on this clone: The same CDR3 can be traced to other DNA sequences in this sample. The rearrangement links TRBV18 to TRBJ2-3; D gene ambiguous. Germline CDR1 is KGHSH and CDR2 is LQKENI. V was pared by 2 bases and J by 3 bases, with 3 bases between. CDR3 length: 12 residues. The CDR3 spells CASSPSTDTQYF. Here the CDR3 DNA reads TGTGCCAGCTCACCAAGTACAGATACGCAGTATTTT.

The rearrangement joins TRBV29-1 to TRBJ2-2, with 9 positions matching TRBD2. Looked up from germline, CDR1 is SQVTM and CDR2 is ANQGSEA. Trimming removed 4 bases from V and 5 bases from J; junction bases left unmatched: 11. The CDR3 totals 16 residues. CDR3 residues: CSVGARGGRGTGELFF. CDR3 nucleotides: TGCAGCGTTGGGGCGCGGGGGGGCCGAGGGACCGGGGAGCTGTTTTTT.

This clone was observed once. V usage is TRBV5-1 and J usage is TRBJ1-1; 7 nucleotides line up with TRBD1. Germline V CDR1 and CDR2: SGHRS, YFSETQ. The J segment lost 5 bases and the V segment lost 2 bases, leaving 9 bases of the junction unmatched. The CDR3 contains 15 residues. CDR3 in amino acids: CASSFVRQGSTEAFF. CDR3 DNA: TGCGCCAGCAGCTTCGTAAGACAGGGCAGTACTGAAGCTTTCTTT.

The CDR3 DNA follows: TGCGCCAGCAGCTTGGCCGGGACAGCCTCAACTAATGAAAAACTGTTTTTT. It encodes CASSLAGTASTNEKLFF. The chain couples TRBV5-1 to TRBJ1-4; 7 bases are a match to TRBD1. The V gene end was trimmed by 0 bases and the J gene end by 0 bases; junction bases not matched to a gene: 5. The CDR3 spans 17 residues. The germline gives CDR1 SGHRS, CDR2 YFSETQ. The full variable domain, rest sourced from reference TRBV5-1 and TRBJ1-4, is KAGVTQTPRYLIKTRGQQVTLSCSPISGHRSVSWYQQTPGQGLQFLFEYFSETQRNKGNFPGRFSGRQFSNSRSEMNVSTLELGDSALYLCASSLAGTASTNEKLFFGSGTQLSVL.

This chain joins TRBV7-3 and TRBJ2-3, with D possibly matching TRBD2 (5 bases). The CDR3 length is 15 residues. Trimming cost V 6 bases and J 0 bases, with 13 bases left between them. The germline V gene has CDR1 SGHTA and CDR2 FQGTGA. The CDR3 coding sequence is TGTGCCAGCAGGGGAGAAGGATCTAGCACAGATACGCAGTATTTT. This sequence encodes CASRGEGSSTDTQYF. The variable domain in full, completed from reference TRBV7-3 and TRBJ2-3, reads GAGVSQTPSNKVTEKGKYVELRCDPISGHTALYWYRQSLGQGPEFLIYFQGTGAADDSGLPNDRFFAVRPEGSVSTLKIQRTERGDSAVYLCASRGEGSSTDTQYFGPGTRLTVL.

The chain couples TRBV2 to TRBJ2-5; 9 nucleotides agree with TRBD1. TRBJ2-7 explains the end of the DNA better; the J call may be wrong. CDR3 size: 15 residues. The germline V gene encodes CDR1 SNHLY and CDR2 FYNNEI. In nucleotides, the CDR3 is TGTGCCAGCAGTGGGGACAGGGTATTACTAGACGAGCAGTACTTC. Translated: CASSGDRVLLDEQYF.

This clone was counted only a few times. This sequence joins TRBV9 and TRBJ2-2, with 7 bases that match TRBD1. Looked up from germline, CDR1 is SGDLS and CDR2 is YYNGEE. This CDR3 has 16 amino acids. J was trimmed by 5 bases and V by 4 bases; bases with no gene match: 11. This chain's CDR3 is CASSPQGTALTGELFF. Written as DNA, the CDR3 is TGTGCCAGCAGCCCACAAGGGACAGCCCTTACCGGGGAGCTGTTTTTT.

CDR3 DNA: TGTGCCAGCAGCTTAGACTACTGGGGAGTAAGTGAGGGCACAGATACGCAGTATTTT. It is translated as CASSLDYWGVSEGTDTQYF. The chain is built from TRBV11-3 and TRBJ2-3, with D possibly matching TRBD2 (5 bases). The CDR3 consists of 19 residues. Between the trimmed V and J ends, which lost 0 bases and 1 base, there was a span of 20 bases. In germline, CDR1 is SGHNT, CDR2 YENEEA.

The chain employs TRBV11-3 and TRBJ1-5; 7 nucleotides align to TRBD1. Germline CDR1 reads SGHNT; CDR2 reads YENEEA. V dropped 1 base and J dropped 1; count of bases not matched to a gene: 10. The CDR3 totals 18 residues. CDR3 residues: CASSLAEEGAESNQPQHF. CDR3 nucleotides: TGTGCCAGCAGCTTAGCCGAGGAGGGGGCGGAAAGCAATCAGCCCCAGCATTTT.